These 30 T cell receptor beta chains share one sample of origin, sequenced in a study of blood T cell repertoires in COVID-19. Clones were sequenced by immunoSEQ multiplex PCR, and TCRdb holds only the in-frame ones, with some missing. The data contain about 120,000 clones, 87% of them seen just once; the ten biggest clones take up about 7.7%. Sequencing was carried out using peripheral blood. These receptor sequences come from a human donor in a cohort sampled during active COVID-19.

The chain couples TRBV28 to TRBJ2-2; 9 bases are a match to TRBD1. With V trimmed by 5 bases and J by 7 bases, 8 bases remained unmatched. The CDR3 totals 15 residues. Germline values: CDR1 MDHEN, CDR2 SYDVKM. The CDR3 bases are TGTGCCAGCAGTGCGACAGGGGGGATCGACGGGGAGCTGTTTTTT. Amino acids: CASSATGGIDGELFF.

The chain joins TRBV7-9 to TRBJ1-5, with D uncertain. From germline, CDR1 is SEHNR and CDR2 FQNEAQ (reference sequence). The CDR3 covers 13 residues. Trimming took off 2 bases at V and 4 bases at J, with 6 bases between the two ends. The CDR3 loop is CASSLRGNQPQHF. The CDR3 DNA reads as TGTGCCAGCAGCTTAAGAGGGAATCAGCCCCAGCATTTT.

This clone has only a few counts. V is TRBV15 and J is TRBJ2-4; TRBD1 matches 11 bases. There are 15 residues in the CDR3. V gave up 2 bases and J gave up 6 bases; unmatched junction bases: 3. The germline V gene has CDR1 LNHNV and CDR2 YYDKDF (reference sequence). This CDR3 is CATSRFGTGGNIQYF. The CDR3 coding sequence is TGTGCCACCAGCAGATTCGGGACAGGGGGAAACATTCAGTACTTC.

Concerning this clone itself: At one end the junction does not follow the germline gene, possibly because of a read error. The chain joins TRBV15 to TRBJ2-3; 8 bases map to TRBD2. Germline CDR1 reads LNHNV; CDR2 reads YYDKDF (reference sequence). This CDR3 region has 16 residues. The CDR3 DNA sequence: TGTGCCACCAGCCGAGACGGGGGGGTTGGCACAGATACGCAGTATTTT. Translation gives CATSRDGGVGTDTQYF.

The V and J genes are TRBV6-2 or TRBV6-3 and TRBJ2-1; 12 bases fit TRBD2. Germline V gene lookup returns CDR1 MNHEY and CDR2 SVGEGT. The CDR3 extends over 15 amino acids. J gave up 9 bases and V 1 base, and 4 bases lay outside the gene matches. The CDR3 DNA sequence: TGTGCCAGCAGTTACTTGGCTAGCGGGAGGGGTGAGCAGTTCTTC. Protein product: CASSYLASGRGEQFF.

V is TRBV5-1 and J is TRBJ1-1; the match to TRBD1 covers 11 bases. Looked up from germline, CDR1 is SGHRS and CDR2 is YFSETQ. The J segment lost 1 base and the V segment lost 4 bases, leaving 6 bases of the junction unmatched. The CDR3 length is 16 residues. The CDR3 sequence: CASSTQGQGANTEAFF. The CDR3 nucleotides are TGCGCCAGCAGCACCCAAGGACAGGGGGCGAACACTGAAGCTTTCTTT.

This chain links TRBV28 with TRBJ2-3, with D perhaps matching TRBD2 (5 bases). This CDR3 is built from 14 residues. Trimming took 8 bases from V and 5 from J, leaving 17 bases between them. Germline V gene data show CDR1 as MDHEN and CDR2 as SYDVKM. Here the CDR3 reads CASFGGGPGDTQYF. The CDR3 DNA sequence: TGTGCCAGCTTTGGCGGAGGCCCAGGAGATACGCAGTATTTT.

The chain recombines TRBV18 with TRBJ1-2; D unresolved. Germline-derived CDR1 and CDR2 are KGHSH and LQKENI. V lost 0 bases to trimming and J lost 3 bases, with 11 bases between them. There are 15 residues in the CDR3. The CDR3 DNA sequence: TGTGCCAGCTCACCACCGTGGGGAGGAGACTATGGCTACACCTTC. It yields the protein CASSPPWGGDYGYTF. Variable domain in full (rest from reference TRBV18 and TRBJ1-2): NAGVMQNPRHLVRRRGQEARLRCSPMKGHSHVYWYRQLPEEGLKFMVYLQKENIIDESGMPKERFSAEFPKEGPSILRIQQVVRGDSAAYFCASSPPWGGDYGYTFGSGTRLTVV.

As DNA, the CDR3 is TGTGCCAGCAGCCCCACCGGGGGTGGGACCTACAATGAGCAGTTCTTC. Its protein is CASSPTGGGTYNEQFF. This chain uses TRBV9 with TRBJ2-1; TRBD2 is a possible D gene (6 bases). Germline CDR1 and CDR2: SGDLS and YYNGEE. The V and J ends lost 4 bases and 2 bases respectively, with 16 bases between them. The CDR3 loop spans 16 amino acids.

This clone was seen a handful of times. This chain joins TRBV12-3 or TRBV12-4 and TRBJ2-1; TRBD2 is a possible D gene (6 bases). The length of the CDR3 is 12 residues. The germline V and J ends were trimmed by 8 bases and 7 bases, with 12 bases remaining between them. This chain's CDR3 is CASGTLSNEQFF. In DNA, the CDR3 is TGTGCCAGCGGGACTTTATCGAATGAGCAGTTCTTC.

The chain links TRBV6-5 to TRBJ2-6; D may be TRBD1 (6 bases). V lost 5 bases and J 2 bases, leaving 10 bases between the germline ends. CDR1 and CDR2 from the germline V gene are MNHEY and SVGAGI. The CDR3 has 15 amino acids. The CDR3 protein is CASSRQDPGANVLTF. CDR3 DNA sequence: TGTGCCAGCAGTAGACAGGATCCTGGGGCCAACGTCCTGACTTTC.

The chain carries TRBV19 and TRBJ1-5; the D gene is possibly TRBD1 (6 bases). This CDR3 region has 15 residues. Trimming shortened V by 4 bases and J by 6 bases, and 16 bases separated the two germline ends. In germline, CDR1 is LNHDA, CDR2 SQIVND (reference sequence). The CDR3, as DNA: TGTGCCAGTAGTACCCCAACAGGGATGGTTCAGCCCCAGCATTTT. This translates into CASSTPTGMVQPQHF.

The CDR3 bases are TGTGCCAGCAGCCAAGATCCGGCAGCGTATACGCAGTATTTT. Translated: CASSQDPAAYTQYF. This chain links TRBV14 with TRBJ2-3; D gene unclear. The ends were cut back, 0 bases at V and 7 bases at J, with 11 bases in the middle. The CDR3 consists of 14 residues. CDR1 is SGHDN and CDR2 is FVKESK in the germline V gene.

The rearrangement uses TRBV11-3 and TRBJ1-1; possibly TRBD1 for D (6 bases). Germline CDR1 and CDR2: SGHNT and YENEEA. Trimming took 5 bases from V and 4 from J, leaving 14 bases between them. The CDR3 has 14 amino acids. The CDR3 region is CASSLSTGSTEAFF. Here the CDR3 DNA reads TGTGCCAGCAGCCTATCGACAGGATCCACTGAAGCTTTCTTT.

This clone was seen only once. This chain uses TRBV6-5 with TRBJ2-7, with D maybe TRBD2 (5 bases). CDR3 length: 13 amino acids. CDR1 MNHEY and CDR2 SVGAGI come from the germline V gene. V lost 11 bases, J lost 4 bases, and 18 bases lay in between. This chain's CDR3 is CASSRANWYEQYF. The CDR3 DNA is TGTGCCTCCTCGAGGGCCAATTGGTACGAGCAGTACTTC.

The CDR3 protein is CASSTSRGQGTYEQYF. CDR3 DNA: TGTGCCAGCAGCACAAGCAGGGGACAGGGGACCTACGAGCAGTACTTC. The chain joins TRBV7-6 to TRBJ2-7; 10 nucleotides line up with TRBD1. The CDR3 has 16 amino acids. The V gene's germline CDR1 is SGHVS and CDR2 FNYEAQ. V lost 5 bases to trimming and J lost 2 bases; unmatched junction nucleotides: 9.

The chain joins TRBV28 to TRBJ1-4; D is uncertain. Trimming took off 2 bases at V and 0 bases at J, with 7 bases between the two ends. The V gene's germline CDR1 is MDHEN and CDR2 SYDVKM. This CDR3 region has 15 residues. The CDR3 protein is CASSLLTATNEKLFF. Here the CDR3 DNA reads TGTGCCAGCAGTTTACTCACGGCAACTAATGAAAAACTGTTTTTT.

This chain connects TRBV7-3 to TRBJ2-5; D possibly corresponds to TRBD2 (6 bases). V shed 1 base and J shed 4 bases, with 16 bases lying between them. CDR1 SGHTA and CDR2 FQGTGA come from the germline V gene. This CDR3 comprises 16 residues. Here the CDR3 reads CASSLRKAGLAETQYF. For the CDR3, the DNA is TGTGCCAGCAGCTTAAGAAAGGCGGGGCTTGCAGAGACCCAGTACTTC.

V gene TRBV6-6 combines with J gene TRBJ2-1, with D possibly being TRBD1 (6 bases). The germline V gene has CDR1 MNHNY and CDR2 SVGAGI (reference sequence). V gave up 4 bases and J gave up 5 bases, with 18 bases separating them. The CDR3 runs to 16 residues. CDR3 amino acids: CASSWEKGTPNNEQFF. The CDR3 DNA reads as TGTGCCAGCAGTTGGGAGAAAGGGACACCGAACAATGAGCAGTTCTTC.

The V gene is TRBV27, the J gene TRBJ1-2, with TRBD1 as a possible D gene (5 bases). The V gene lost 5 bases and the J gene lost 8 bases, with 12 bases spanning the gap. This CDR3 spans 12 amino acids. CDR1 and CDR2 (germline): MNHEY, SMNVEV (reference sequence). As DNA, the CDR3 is TGTGCCAGCAGTCCCCGGGGGATGGGCTACACCTTC. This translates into CASSPRGMGYTF.

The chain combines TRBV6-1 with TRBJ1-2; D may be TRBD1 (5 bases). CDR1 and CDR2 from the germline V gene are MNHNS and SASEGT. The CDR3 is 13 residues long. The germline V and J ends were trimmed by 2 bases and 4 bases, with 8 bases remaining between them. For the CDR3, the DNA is TGTGCCAGCAGTGAATCGGGGGGCTATGGCTACACCTTC. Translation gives CASSESGGYGYTF.

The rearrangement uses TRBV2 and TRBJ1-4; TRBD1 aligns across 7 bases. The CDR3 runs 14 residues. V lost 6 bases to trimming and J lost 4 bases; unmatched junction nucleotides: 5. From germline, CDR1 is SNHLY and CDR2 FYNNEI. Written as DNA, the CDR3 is TGTGCCAGCAGAGTGGGACAGATTAATGAAAAACTGTTTTTT. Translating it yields CASRVGQINEKLFF.

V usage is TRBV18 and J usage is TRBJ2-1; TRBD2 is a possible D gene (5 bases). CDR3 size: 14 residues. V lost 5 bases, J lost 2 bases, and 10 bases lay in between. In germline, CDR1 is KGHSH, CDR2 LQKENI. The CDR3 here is CASSSEGAYNEQFF. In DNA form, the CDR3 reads TGTGCCAGCTCATCTGAGGGCGCCTACAATGAGCAGTTCTTC.

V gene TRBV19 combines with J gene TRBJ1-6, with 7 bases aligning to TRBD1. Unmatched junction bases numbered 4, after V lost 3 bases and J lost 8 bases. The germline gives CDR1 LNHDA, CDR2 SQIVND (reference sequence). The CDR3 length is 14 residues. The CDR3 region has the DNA TGTGCCAGTAGTATGACAGGGTTGGATTCACCCCTCCACTTT. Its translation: CASSMTGLDSPLHF. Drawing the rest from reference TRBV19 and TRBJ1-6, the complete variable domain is DGGITQSPKYLFRKEGQNVTLSCEQNLNHDAMYWYRQDPGQGLRLIYYSQIVNDFQKGDIAEGYSVSREKKESFPLTVTSAQKNPTAFYLCASSMTGLDSPLHFGNGTRLTVT.

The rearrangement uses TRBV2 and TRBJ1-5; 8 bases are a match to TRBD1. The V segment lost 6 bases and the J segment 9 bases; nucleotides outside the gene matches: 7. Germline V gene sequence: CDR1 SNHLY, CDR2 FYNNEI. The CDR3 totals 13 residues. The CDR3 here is CASSTGGLRPQHF. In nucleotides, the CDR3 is TGTGCCAGCAGCACAGGGGGTCTGCGGCCCCAGCATTTT.

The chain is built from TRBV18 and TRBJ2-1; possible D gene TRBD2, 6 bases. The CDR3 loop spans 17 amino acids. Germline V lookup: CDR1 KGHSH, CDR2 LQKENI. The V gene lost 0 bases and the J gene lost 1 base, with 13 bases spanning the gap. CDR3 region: CASSPPIARGSYNEQFF. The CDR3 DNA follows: TGTGCCAGCTCACCACCGATTGCGCGGGGATCCTACAATGAGCAGTTCTTC.

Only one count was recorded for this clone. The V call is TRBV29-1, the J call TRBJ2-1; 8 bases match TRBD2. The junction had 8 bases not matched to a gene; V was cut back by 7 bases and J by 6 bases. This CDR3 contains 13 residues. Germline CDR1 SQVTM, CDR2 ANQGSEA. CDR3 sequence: CSAPERGFNEQFF. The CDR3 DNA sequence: TGCAGCGCCCCAGAGCGGGGGTTCAATGAGCAGTTCTTC.

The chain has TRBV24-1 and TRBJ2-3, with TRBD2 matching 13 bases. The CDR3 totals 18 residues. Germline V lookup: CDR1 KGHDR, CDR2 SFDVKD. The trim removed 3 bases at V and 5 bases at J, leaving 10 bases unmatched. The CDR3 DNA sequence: TGTGCCACCAGTGATCCTCGGGGACTAGCGGGAAGGGTAGATACGCAGTATTTT. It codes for CATSDPRGLAGRVDTQYF.

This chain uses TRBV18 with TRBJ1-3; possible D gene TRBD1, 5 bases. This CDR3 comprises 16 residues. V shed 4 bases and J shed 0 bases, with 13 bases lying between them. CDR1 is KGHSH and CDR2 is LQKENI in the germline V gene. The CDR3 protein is CASSQKQDTSGNTIYF. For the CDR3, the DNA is TGTGCCAGCTCACAAAAACAGGACACCTCTGGAAACACCATATATTTT.

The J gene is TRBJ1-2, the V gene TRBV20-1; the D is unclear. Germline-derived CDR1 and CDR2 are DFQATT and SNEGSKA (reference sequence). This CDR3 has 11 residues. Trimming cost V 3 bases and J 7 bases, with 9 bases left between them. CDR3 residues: CSARLRGGYTF. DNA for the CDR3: TGCAGTGCTAGGCTTAGAGGTGGCTACACCTTC.